This passage covers 3 T cell receptor beta chains from one sample sequenced in a study of blood T cell repertoires in COVID-19. Sequenced by immunoSEQ multiplex PCR; TCRdb stores in-frame clones only, minus some. The sample has approximately 190,000 clones, less than 90% seen once. Material: peripheral blood. These receptors were obtained from a man aged 65 to 79 with active or convalescent COVID-19.

The chain is built from TRBV5-6 and TRBJ2-7, with D possibly matching TRBD1 (5 bases). The CDR3 consists of 15 residues. Germline-derived CDR1 and CDR2 are SGHDT and YYEEEE. With 0 bases removed from V and 3 bases from J, the gap between germline ends came to 13 bases. The chain's CDR3 is CASSLVGRTNYEQYF. DNA of the CDR3: TGTGCCAGCAGCTTGGTGGGGCGAACCAACTACGAGCAGTACTTC.

This clone showed up just a few times. This sequence joins TRBV9 and TRBJ2-1; D unresolved. CDR1 is SGDLS and CDR2 is YYNGEE in the germline V gene. The CDR3 totals 14 residues. V was cut by 0 bases and J by 10 bases, with 14 bases left in between. The CDR3 DNA sequence: TGTGCCAGCAGCGTAGGAACAGTTTTCAGGGAGCAGTTCTTC. It specifies CASSVGTVFREQFF.

The V and J genes are TRBV5-1 and TRBJ2-7; TRBD1 might be the D (6 bases). Trimming removed 5 bases at V and 0 bases at J, with 9 bases between. The CDR3 length is 13 residues. Per the germline V gene, CDR1 is SGHRS and CDR2 is YFSETQ. DNA for the CDR3: TGCGCCAGCAGACGGGACAACTCCTACGAGCAGTACTTC. This gives the protein CASRRDNSYEQYF.